One and the same sample provided the 28 T cell receptor beta chains below, sequenced in a study of yellow fever vaccine responses in identical twins (dated by TCRdb to about 2018). Library prep was done by RT-PCR. Data came from an Illumina HiSeq 2500. The raw public reads went through TCRdb reprocessing: fastp at Q25, MiXCR clone calling, in-frame beta chains kept. Rows matching on CDR3 protein sequence are summarized as one entry with the most common DNA and genes. This sample holds about 16,000 distinct CDR3 sequences; about four fifths were observed only once. About 1.8% of the sample lies in the top ten. The source was T cells from blood (PBMCs), unsorted or a sorted subset (not recorded which), collected before or after yellow fever vaccination (not recorded which). These receptors were taken from a woman under 30 who received the yellow fever vaccine. Donor details come from another sample of the same person, matched by shared clones.

This rearrangement joins TRBV2 to TRBJ2-3; TRBD1 or TRBD2 may be the D gene (5 bases each). The CDR3 sequence is 14 residues long. Germline CDR1 and CDR2: SNHLY and FYNNEI. Trimming removed 4 bases from V and 2 bases from J, with 10 bases in between. CDR3 region: CASSGGPNTDTQYF. In DNA form, the CDR3 reads TGTGCCAGCAGTGGGGGACCAAACACAGATACGCAGTATTTT.

The V call is TRBV29-1, the J call TRBJ2-7; possibly TRBD1 or TRBD2 for D (5 bases each). Germline-derived CDR1 and CDR2 are SQVTM and ANQGSEA. The CDR3 extends over 14 amino acids. Trimming took off 1 base at V and 3 bases at J, with 13 bases between the two ends. The CDR3 region is CSVEGGLGLYEQYF. CDR3 bases: TGCAGCGTTGAAGGGGGGTTAGGCCTCTACGAGCAGTACTTC.

The chain carries TRBV14 and TRBJ1-1; tentatively, D is TRBD1 (5 bases). Germline V gene sequence: CDR1 SGHDN, CDR2 FVKESK. The CDR3 is 14 amino acids. The germline V and J ends were trimmed by 3 bases and 2 bases, with 10 bases remaining between them. The CDR3 sequence is CASSQTALNTEAFF. DNA of the CDR3: TGTGCCAGCAGCCAGACAGCACTAAACACTGAAGCTTTCTTT.

The rearrangement links TRBV4-3 to TRBJ2-3; a weak D match, TRBD1 (6 bases). Germline CDR1 is LGHNA and CDR2 is YSLEER. This CDR3 contains 16 residues. Trimming removed 5 bases at V and 2 bases at J, with 17 bases between. The CDR3 loop reads CASSYSGTKHTDTQYF. The CDR3 nucleotides read TGCGCCAGCAGCTATTCCGGGACAAAGCACACAGATACGCAGTATTTT.

This rearrangement joins TRBV5-5 to TRBJ1-6; 7 positions agree with TRBD1. After removal of 4 bases from V and 7 bases from J, the junction contained 17 bases not matched to a gene. CDR1 is SGHKS, CDR2 YYEKEE, per germline (reference sequence). The CDR3 has 18 residues. The CDR3 is CASSPTGQVRGGNSPLHF. For the CDR3, the DNA is TGTGCCAGCAGCCCAACCGGACAGGTGAGGGGTGGGAATTCACCCCTCCACTTT.

The CDR3 DNA reads TGTGCCAGCAGCTTGGACAGGGGACTAGCTTTCTACGAGCAGTACTTC. Its translation is CASSLDRGLAFYEQYF. V and J are TRBV5-4 and TRBJ2-7; 9 nucleotides align to TRBD2. The CDR3 covers 16 residues. Trimming removed 0 bases from V and 3 bases from J; junction bases left unmatched: 7. From germline, CDR1 is SGHNT and CDR2 YYREEE (reference sequence). Full variable domain (remainder filled in from reference TRBV5-4 and TRBJ2-7): ETGVTQSPTHLIKTRGQQVTLRCSSQSGHNTVSWYQQALGQGPQFIFQYYREEENGRGNFPPRFSGLQFPNYSSELNVNALELDDSALYLCASSLDRGLAFYEQYFGPGTRLTVT.

This chain links TRBV29-1 with TRBJ2-1; TRBD2 matches 9 bases. CDR3 length: 14 amino acids. Germline-derived CDR1 and CDR2 are SQVTM and ANQGSEA. Trimming cost V 3 bases and J 7 bases; bases outside gene matches: 7. The CDR3 protein is CSVEPSGVGNEQFF. CDR3 nucleotides: TGCAGCGTTGAGCCTAGCGGGGTGGGAAATGAGCAGTTCTTC.

This chain joins TRBV11-1 and TRBJ2-7; 7 positions agree with TRBD1. Germline V gene lookup returns CDR1 SGHAT and CDR2 FQDESV (reference sequence). Losses at the gene ends were 0 bases for V and 3 bases for J; bases not matched to a gene: 2. The CDR3 totals 14 residues. The DNA of the CDR3 is TGTGCCAGCAGCTTAGCAGGGGGCATCTACGAGCAGTACTTC. Translating it yields CASSLAGGIYEQYF.

The CDR3 protein is CAISDYWAFMNTEAFF. The CDR3 nucleotides read TGTGCCATCAGTGATTACTGGGCCTTCATGAACACTGAAGCTTTCTTT. The chain is built from TRBV10-3 and TRBJ1-1; no definite D call. CDR1 and CDR2 (germline): ENHRY, SYGVKD. Trimming stripped 3 bases from V and 0 bases from J, with 14 bases between. The CDR3 contains 16 residues.

The V gene is TRBV11-3, the J gene TRBJ2-1; TRBD1 might be the D (5 bases). V lost 5 bases and J 8 bases, leaving 25 bases between the germline ends. Germline CDR1 reads SGHNT; CDR2 reads YENEEA. The CDR3 is 17 amino acids. The CDR3 loop reads CASSRGTARFRLDEQFF. For the CDR3, the DNA is TGTGCCAGCAGCAGGGGTACAGCGAGATTCAGACTTGATGAGCAGTTCTTC.

V usage is TRBV29-1 and J usage is TRBJ2-4; D is uncertain. The germline V gene has CDR1 SQVTM and CDR2 ANQGSEA. CDR3 size: 15 residues. V was trimmed by 6 bases and J by 1 base, leaving 16 bases between them. The CDR3: CSVSRTSTAKNIQYF. The CDR3 DNA reads TGCAGCGTCTCCCGCACATCCACCGCCAAAAACATTCAGTACTTC.

The genes are TRBV5-1 and TRBJ2-1; 13 bases align to TRBD2. V lost 2 bases, J lost 7 bases, and 6 bases stayed unmatched. From germline, CDR1 is SGHRS and CDR2 YFSETQ. This CDR3 region has 16 residues. The CDR3 spells CASSFGLAGAWNEQFF. Here the CDR3 DNA reads TGCGCCAGCAGCTTCGGACTAGCGGGAGCGTGGAATGAGCAGTTCTTC.

This chain connects TRBV6-1 to TRBJ2-5, with D maybe TRBD1 (6 bases). Germline loops: CDR1 MNHNS, CDR2 SASEGT. Between the trimmed V and J ends, which lost 5 bases and 5 bases, there was a span of 12 bases. The CDR3 has 13 residues. The CDR3 DNA is TGTGCCAGCAGTCCAGGGGAATCCGAGACCCAGTACTTC. Its translation is CASSPGESETQYF.

The genes are TRBV20-1 and TRBJ2-7; 7 positions match TRBD1. J gave up 2 bases and V 8 bases, and 12 bases lay outside the gene matches. The CDR3 contains 14 residues. Germline loops: CDR1 DFQATT, CDR2 SNEGSKA (reference sequence). The CDR3 coding sequence is TGCAGTCAGACCTTGACAGGGCTCCCCTACGAGCAGTACTTC. This sequence encodes CSQTLTGLPYEQYF.

This clonotype has just one count. The genes are TRBV7-9 and TRBJ2-3; 8 nucleotides match TRBD1. CDR1 is SEHNR and CDR2 is FQNEAQ in the germline V gene (reference sequence). V was clipped by 5 bases and J by 1 base; unmatched bases: 5. The CDR3 is made up of 15 amino acids. This CDR3 is CASSPGTGGTDTQYF. CDR3 sequence (DNA): TGTGCCAGCAGCCCCGGGACAGGAGGCACAGATACGCAGTATTTT.

The genes are TRBV11-1 and TRBJ2-5, with D unclear. Between the trimmed V and J ends, which lost 5 bases and 2 bases, there was a span of 12 bases. The CDR3 has 14 residues. Germline V gives CDR1 SGHAT, CDR2 FQDESV (reference sequence). The CDR3: CASSGRVRQETQYF. The DNA for the CDR3 is TGTGCCAGCAGCGGACGGGTGAGACAAGAGACCCAGTACTTC. The whole variable domain, filled in from reference TRBV11-1 and TRBJ2-5, reads EAEVAQSPRYKITEKSQAVAFWCDPISGHATLYWYRQILGQGPELLVQFQDESVVDDSQLPKDRFSAERLKGVDSTLKIQPAELGDSAMYLCASSGRVRQETQYFGPGTRLLVL.

The rearrangement links TRBV20-1 to TRBJ2-3, with TRBD1 matching over 7 bases. Germline-derived CDR1 and CDR2 are DFQATT and SNEGSKA (reference sequence). Germline trimming cut 7 bases from V and 5 bases from J; bases unmatched to any gene: 12. The length of the CDR3 is 14 residues. In DNA, the CDR3 is TGCAGTGGCCCGGGACAGCCAACAAGAGATACGCAGTATTTT. Amino acid sequence: CSGPGQPTRDTQYF.

The chain recombines TRBV7-2 with TRBJ2-3, with TRBD2 as a possible D gene (6 bases). Germline CDR1 is SGHTA and CDR2 is FQGNSA. CDR3 length equals 13 residues. Trimming left V 5 bases short and J 4 bases short, with 10 bases between. This chain's CDR3 is CASSTRDSDTQYF. The CDR3 bases are TGTGCCAGCAGCACCAGGGACTCAGATACGCAGTATTTT.

The rearrangement uses TRBV20-1 and TRBJ2-5; 7 bases are a match to TRBD2. Germline CDR1 DFQATT, CDR2 SNEGSKA (reference sequence). Trimming removed 5 bases from V and 5 bases from J; junction bases left unmatched: 17. The CDR3 totals 16 residues. The CDR3 reads CSADPGLRPGGETQYF. The CDR3 region has the DNA TGCAGTGCTGACCCGGGACTACGCCCGGGTGGGGAGACCCAGTACTTC.

The chain recombines TRBV27 with TRBJ2-7; D gene unclear. The CDR3 is 12 amino acids. V was pared by 8 bases and J by 0 bases, with 8 bases between. Per the germline V gene, CDR1 is MNHEY and CDR2 is SMNVEV (reference sequence). The CDR3 region has the DNA TGTGCCAGCGGGGTTAGCTCCTACGAGCAGTACTTC. Protein sequence: CASGVSSYEQYF.

V gene TRBV11-1 combines with J gene TRBJ2-5; no definite D call. The CDR3 is 11 amino acids. The V end was cut by 3 bases, the J end by 4 bases, with 3 bases between. CDR1 and CDR2 (germline): SGHAT, FQDESV (reference sequence). The CDR3 nucleotides are TGTGCCAGCAGCTTTGGAGAGACCCAGTACTTC. Translating it yields CASSFGETQYF.

The chain has TRBV29-1 and TRBJ2-7; D unresolved. Trimming stripped 1 base from V and 5 bases from J, with 12 bases between. CDR3 length: 13 residues. The germline V gene encodes CDR1 SQVTM and CDR2 ANQGSEA. CDR3 amino acids: CSVEVLSANEQYF. The CDR3 nucleotides read TGCAGCGTTGAAGTTCTCAGTGCGAACGAGCAGTACTTC.

V usage is TRBV11-1 and J usage is TRBJ1-1, with D unresolved. Deletions cut 5 bases from V and 3 bases from J, with 7 bases between. Germline V CDR1 and CDR2: SGHAT, FQDESV (reference sequence). This CDR3 has 12 amino acids. CDR3 sequence reads: CASSPLYTEAFF. The CDR3, as DNA: TGTGCCAGCAGCCCTCTCTACACTGAAGCTTTCTTT.

This chain links TRBV7-8 with TRBJ2-1; 8 bases are shared with TRBD1. V lost 2 bases to trimming and J lost 1 base; unmatched junction nucleotides: 7. CDR1 is SGHVS and CDR2 is FQNEAQ in the germline V gene. The CDR3 is made up of 17 amino acids. CDR3 nucleotides: TGTGCCAGCAGCTTAATTCTCGGGACAGGTTCCTACAATGAGCAGTTCTTC. This codes for CASSLILGTGSYNEQFF. Filled out from reference TRBV7-8 and TRBJ2-1, the complete variable domain reads GAGVSQSPRYKVAKRGQDVALRCDPISGHVSLFWYQQALGQGPEFLTYFQNEAQLDKSGLPSDRFFAERPEGSVSTLKIQRTQQEDSAVYLCASSLILGTGSYNEQFFGPGTRLTVL.

This clonotype has a single count. The gene calls are TRBV2 and TRBJ2-1; D remains ambiguous. Looked up from germline, CDR1 is SNHLY and CDR2 is FYNNEI. The CDR3 has 12 amino acids. The V end was cut by 6 bases, the J end by 4 bases, with 7 bases between. CDR3 bases: TGTGCCAGCAGCCCTTTGTACAATGAGCAGTTCTTC. Its protein product is CASSPLYNEQFF.

The V and J genes are TRBV12-3 or TRBV12-4 and TRBJ2-7, with D perhaps matching TRBD1 or TRBD2 (5 bases each). This CDR3 spans 16 amino acids. V was pared by 6 bases and J by 2 bases, with 20 bases between. In DNA form, the CDR3 reads TGTGCCAGCAGACCGACCGGGGTGGGGCCAACCTACGAGCAGTACTTC. It codes for CASRPTGVGPTYEQYF.

The chain links TRBV11-2 to TRBJ1-6, with 11 bases that match TRBD1. J lost 7 bases, V lost 0 bases, and 8 bases had no gene match. The CDR3 has 18 residues. CDR1 and CDR2 from the germline V gene are SGHAT and FQNNGV. DNA of the CDR3: TGTGCCAGCAGCTTAGATGGTTGGACAGGGGGCGGGAATTCACCCCTCCACTTT. Translation gives CASSLDGWTGGGNSPLHF.

The rearrangement links TRBV29-1 to TRBJ1-2; D is possibly TRBD1 (5 bases). Trimming took off 5 bases at V and 6 bases at J, with 16 bases between the two ends. Germline V lookup: CDR1 SQVTM, CDR2 ANQGSEA. The CDR3 extends over 13 amino acids. CDR3 nucleotides: TGCAGCGTTAGGGACTCCGGGAGTAATGGCTACACCTTC. It is translated as CSVRDSGSNGYTF.